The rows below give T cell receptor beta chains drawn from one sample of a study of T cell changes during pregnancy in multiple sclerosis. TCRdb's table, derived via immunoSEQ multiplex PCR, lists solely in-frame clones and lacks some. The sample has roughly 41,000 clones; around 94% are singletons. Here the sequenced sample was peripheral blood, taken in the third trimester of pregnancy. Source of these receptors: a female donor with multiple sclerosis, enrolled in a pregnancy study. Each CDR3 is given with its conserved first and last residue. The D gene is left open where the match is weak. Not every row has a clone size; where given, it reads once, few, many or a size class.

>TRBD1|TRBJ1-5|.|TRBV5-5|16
TGTGCCAGCAGCTCGACAGGGACTCAAAGCAATCAGCCCCAGCATTTT
CASSSTGTQSNQPQHF
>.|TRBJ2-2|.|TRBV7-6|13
TGTGCCAGCAGCTACAGGGCGGCCGGGGAGCTGTTTTTT
CASSYRAAGELFF
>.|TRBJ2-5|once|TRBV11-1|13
TGTGCCAGCAGGAATGATGACAGGGAGACCCAGTACTTC
CASRNDDRETQYF
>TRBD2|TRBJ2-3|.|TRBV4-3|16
TGCGCCAGCAGCCAGGAAGCGGGGGGGCCTCTAGATACGCAGTATTTT
CASSQEAGGPLDTQYF
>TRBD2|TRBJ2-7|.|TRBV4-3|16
TGCGCCAGCAGCCAAGGGGCGACTAGCCTAGACTACGAGCAGTACTTC
CASSQGATSLDYEQYF
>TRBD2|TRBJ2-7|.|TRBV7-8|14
TGTGCCAGCAGCTTGACGACTAGCGGCTACGAGCAGTACTTC
CASSLTTSGYEQYF
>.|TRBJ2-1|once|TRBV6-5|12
TGTGCCAGCACAAACCCAGGGGAGCGGCAGTTCTTC
CASTNPGERQFF
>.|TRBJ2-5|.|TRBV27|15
TGTGCCAGCAGTTTATCGCCGAGCATTCAAGAGACCCAGTACTTC
CASSLSPSIQETQYF
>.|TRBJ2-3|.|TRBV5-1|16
TGCGCCAGCAGCTTGGGTACGGGAGTCAGAACAGATACGCAGTATTTT
CASSLGTGVRTDTQYF
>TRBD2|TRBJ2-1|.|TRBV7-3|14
TGTGCCAGCAGCCGTAGCGGGAGTGTTGATGAGCAGTTCTTC
CASSRSGSVDEQFF
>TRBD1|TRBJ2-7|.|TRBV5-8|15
TGTGCCAGCAGCTCGACCGGACAGGGTAGAGGGGAGCAGTACTTC
CASSSTGQGRGEQYF
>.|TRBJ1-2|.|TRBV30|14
TGTGCCTGGAGTGTGGAGGGAGGAGTGGTTGGCTACACCTTC
CAWSVEGGVVGYTF
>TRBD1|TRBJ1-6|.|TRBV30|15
TGTGCCTGGAGTAATAGGGGGACAGGGCCTTCACCCCTCCACTTT
CAWSNRGTGPSPLHF
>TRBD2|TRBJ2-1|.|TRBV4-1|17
TGCGCCAGCAGCCCCTTCACTAGCGGGAGGTTTCCCAATGAGCAGTTCTTC
CASSPFTSGRFPNEQFF
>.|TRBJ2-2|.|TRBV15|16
TGTGCCACCACCACTTACGAATCAGGGCCCGCCGGGGAGCTGTTTTTT
CATTTYESGPAGELFF
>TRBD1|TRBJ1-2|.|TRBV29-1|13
TGCAGCGCAAATATTAGACAGGGAAATGGCTACACCTTC
CSANIRQGNGYTF
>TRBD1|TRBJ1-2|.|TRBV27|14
TGTGCCAGCAGCGGGACAGGGAGGGGCTATGGCTACACCTTC
CASSGTGRGYGYTF
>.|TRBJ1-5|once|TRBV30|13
TGTGCCTGGAGTCCACCAGGGATGCAGCCCCAGCATTTT
CAWSPPGMQPQHF
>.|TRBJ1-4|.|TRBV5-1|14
TGCGCCAGCAGCTTGGAGCGGGCTAATGAAAAACTGTTTTTT
CASSLERANEKLFF
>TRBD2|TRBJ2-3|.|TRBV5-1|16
TGCGCCAGCAGCTTGGCTTGGACTAGCGGGGGGGATACGCAGTATTTT
CASSLAWTSGGDTQYF
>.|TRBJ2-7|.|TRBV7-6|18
TGTGCCAGCAGCTTAAGCCCTTCGGGGGTCGGGCGCTCCTACGAGCAGTACTTC
CASSLSPSGVGRSYEQYF
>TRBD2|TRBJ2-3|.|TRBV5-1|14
TGCGCCAGCAGCTTACTAGCGCTAGAAGATACGCAGTATTTT
CASSLLALEDTQYF
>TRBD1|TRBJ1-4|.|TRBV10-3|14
TGTGCCATCAGTCCAACAGGGGGCGGTGAAAAACTGTTTTTT
CAISPTGGGEKLFF
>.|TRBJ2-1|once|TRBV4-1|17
TGCGCCAGCAGCCAAGAAGGCTTACTAGTGCCTTCCAATGAGCAGTTCTTC
CASSQEGLLVPSNEQFF
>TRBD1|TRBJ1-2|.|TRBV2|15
TGTGCCAGCAACCCGGTATTGACAGGGAGCTATGGCTACACCTTC
CASNPVLTGSYGYTF
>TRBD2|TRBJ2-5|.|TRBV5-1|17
TGCGCCAGCAGCCCCGGACTAGCGGGGGGGTACCAAGAGACCCAGTACTTC
CASSPGLAGGYQETQYF
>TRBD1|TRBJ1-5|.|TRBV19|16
TGTGCCAGTAGTATAGATGGGACAGGCGACAATCAGCCCCAGCATTTT
CASSIDGTGDNQPQHF
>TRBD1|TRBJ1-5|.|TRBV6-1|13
TGTGCCAGCAGTGTACAGGGGACCCAGCCCCAGCATTTT
CASSVQGTQPQHF
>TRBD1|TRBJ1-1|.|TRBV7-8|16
TGTGCCAGCAGCTTAAGGCACAGGGGGCTCGACACTGAAGCTTTCTTT
CASSLRHRGLDTEAFF
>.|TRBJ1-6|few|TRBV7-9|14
TGTGCCAGCAGCTTAGTCATAGATAATTCACCCCTCCACTTT
CASSLVIDNSPLHF
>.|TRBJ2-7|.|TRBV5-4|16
TGTGCCAGCAGCTTGTTCCCAGACATAGGCTCCTACGAGCAGTACTTC
CASSLFPDIGSYEQYF
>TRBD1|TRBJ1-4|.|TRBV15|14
TGTGCCACCAGCAGAGGAGACAGGGGTGAAAAACTGTTTTTT
CATSRGDRGEKLFF
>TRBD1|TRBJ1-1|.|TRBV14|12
TGTGCCAGCAGCCCAAACAGGGGGGAAGCTTTCTTT
CASSPNRGEAFF
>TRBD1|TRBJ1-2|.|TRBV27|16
TGTGCCAGCAGTTTATCGGGGGGAACAGGGGATTATGGCTACACCTTC
CASSLSGGTGDYGYTF
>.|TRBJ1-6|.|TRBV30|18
TGTGCCTGGAGTGTATTCTTAGTCGGGTTTAAACCTAATTCACCCCTCCACTTT
CAWSVFLVGFKPNSPLHF
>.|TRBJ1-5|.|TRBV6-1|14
TGTGCCAGCAGTGAATCAGGGGTAAATCAGCCCCAGCATTTT
CASSESGVNQPQHF
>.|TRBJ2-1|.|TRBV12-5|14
TGTGCTAGTCACCGGGACTTCACCTACAATGAGCAGTTCTTC
CASHRDFTYNEQFF
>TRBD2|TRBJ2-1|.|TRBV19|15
TGTGCCAGTAACCTTGGGGCTAGCGGGAACAATGAGCAGTTCTTC
CASNLGASGNNEQFF
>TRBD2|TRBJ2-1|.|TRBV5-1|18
TGCGCCAGCAGCTTGGGGCTAGCGGATCGGCCCTCCTACAATGAGCAGTTCTTC
CASSLGLADRPSYNEQFF
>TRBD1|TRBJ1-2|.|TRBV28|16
TGTGCCAGCAGTTCTTCCCGGGACAGGGGCAACTATGGCTACACCTTC
CASSSSRDRGNYGYTF
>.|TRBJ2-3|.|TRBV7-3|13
TGTGCCAGCAGCTTAATGGCTCCTGATACGCAGTATTTT
CASSLMAPDTQYF
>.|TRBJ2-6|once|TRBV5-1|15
TGCGCCAGCAGCTTACAGGGAGATGGGGCCAACGTCCTGACTTTC
CASSLQGDGANVLTF
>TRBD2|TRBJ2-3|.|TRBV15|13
TGTGCCACCAGTCCGGGGGGAACAGATACGCAGTATTTT
CATSPGGTDTQYF
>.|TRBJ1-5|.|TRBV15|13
TGTGCCACCAGCAGAGTCATTGGCCAGCCCCAGCATTTT
CATSRVIGQPQHF
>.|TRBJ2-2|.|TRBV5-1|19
TGCGCCAGCAGCTTCGTTAGGGGAGAGGGGACTTCGAACACCGGGGAGCTGTTTTTT
CASSFVRGEGTSNTGELFF
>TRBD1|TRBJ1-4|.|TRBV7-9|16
TGTGCCAGCAGACCTTGGACAGGGGGCCGTAATGAAAAACTGTTTTTT
CASRPWTGGRNEKLFF
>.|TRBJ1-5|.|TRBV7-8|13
TGTGCCAGCAGCTTATTCGGCAATCAGCCCCAGCATTTT
CASSLFGNQPQHF
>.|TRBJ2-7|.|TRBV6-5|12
TGTGCCAGCAGTTATCACGGCTACGAGCAGTACTTC
CASSYHGYEQYF
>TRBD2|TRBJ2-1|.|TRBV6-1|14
TGTGCCAGCAGTGAACTACTAGCGGGGGGGGAGCAGTTCTTC
CASSELLAGGEQFF
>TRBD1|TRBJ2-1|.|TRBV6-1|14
TGTGCCAGCAGTGGACCGGGACAGGTTAATGAGCAGTTCTTC
CASSGPGQVNEQFF
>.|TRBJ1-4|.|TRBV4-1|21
TGCGCCAGCAGCCAAGATAAAATCGGAGTAGGTCTACGCTTGAATAATGAAAAACTGTTTTTT
CASSQDKIGVGLRLNNEKLFF
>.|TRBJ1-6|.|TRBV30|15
TGTGCCTGGAGTGATGAACAGATTGGTAATTCACCCCTCCACTTT
CAWSDEQIGNSPLHF
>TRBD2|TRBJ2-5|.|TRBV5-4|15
TGTGCCAGCAGCTGGGGACTAGCGCAGCAAGAGACCCAGTACTTC
CASSWGLAQQETQYF
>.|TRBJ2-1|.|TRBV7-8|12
TGTGCCAGCAGCTTAGGTGTCGATGAGCAGTTCTTC
CASSLGVDEQFF
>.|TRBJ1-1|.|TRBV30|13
TGTGCCTGGAGCGCAACAGGGAACACTGAAGCTTTCTTT
CAWSATGNTEAFF
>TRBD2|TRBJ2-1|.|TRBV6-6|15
TGTGCCAGCAGCCCCGGGGAGGGCAGTGGTGGGTGGCAGTTCTTC
CASSPGEGSGGWQFF
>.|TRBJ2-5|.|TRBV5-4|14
TGTGCCAGCAGCCCACCAAGTCAGTCGGAGACCCAGTACTTC
CASSPPSQSETQYF
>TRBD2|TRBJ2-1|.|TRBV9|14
TGTGCCAGCAGCGCTCCGGGACTAAGACATGAGCAGTTCTTC
CASSAPGLRHEQFF
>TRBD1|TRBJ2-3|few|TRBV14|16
TGTGCCAGCAGCCAATCAGAGACAGGGGGACCAGATACGCAGTATTTT
CASSQSETGGPDTQYF
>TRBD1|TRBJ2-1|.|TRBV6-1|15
TGTGCCAGCAGTGAATGGGACAGATCCTACAATGAGCAGTTCTTC
CASSEWDRSYNEQFF